Below are 8 T cell receptor beta chains sequenced from a single sample in a study of Ad26.COV2.S vaccination and SARS-CoV-2 variants. Treatment of the sample: around 19 received Ad26.COV2.S at low or high dose, single or two shots; 5 received placebo; per-sample allocation not given. Sample collection was performed on day 63 after the first vaccine or placebo injection. Repertoires were generated with immunoSEQ multiplex PCR, while TCRdb's copy carries only in-frame clones and drops some. The data hold over 250,000 clones, with around 87% observed a single time. Sequenced material: peripheral blood, taken in a trial of Ad26.COV2.S vaccine versus placebo. The source of these receptors is a person aged 18-65 years who received the Ad26.COV2.S COVID-19 vaccine or a placebo.

The J gene is TRBJ2-6, the V gene TRBV2; no clear D gene. Germline CDR1 SNHLY, CDR2 FYNNEI. The CDR3 loop spans 13 amino acids. The V and J ends lost 3 bases and 2 bases respectively, with 2 bases between them. Here the CDR3 DNA reads TGTGCCAGCAGTGATGCTGGGGCCAACGTCCTGACTTTC. Translated: CASSDAGANVLTF.

The rearrangement links TRBV2 to TRBJ1-2; no reliable D call. Trimming stripped 1 base from V and 4 bases from J, with 19 bases between. The CDR3 length is 17 residues. Germline CDR1 is SNHLY and CDR2 is FYNNEI. CDR3 sequence (DNA): TGTGCCAGCAGTGAAGAAAGGAGCGGTCGGGGTGCCTATGGCTACACCTTC. This encodes CASSEERSGRGAYGYTF. Drawing the rest from reference TRBV2 and TRBJ1-2, the complete variable domain is EPEVTQTPSHQVTQMGQEVILRCVPISNHLYFYWYRQILGQKVEFLVSFYNNEISEKSEIFDDQFSVERPDGSNFTLKIRSTKLEDSAMYFCASSEERSGRGAYGYTFGSGTRLTVV.

For the CDR3, the DNA is TGTGCCAGCAGTGAATCAGGCACAGATACGCAGTATTTT. It yields the protein CASSESGTDTQYF. This chain uses TRBV25-1 with TRBJ2-3; D is ambiguous. The length of the CDR3 is 13 residues. Per germline, CDR1 MGHDK and CDR2 SYGVNS. Trimming left V 1 base short and J 1 base short, with 3 bases between.

V usage is TRBV5-1 and J usage is TRBJ1-5; D not resolved. CDR1 is SGHRS, CDR2 YFSETQ, per germline. Trimming shortened V by 5 bases and J by 4 bases, and 16 bases separated the two germline ends. The length of the CDR3 is 15 residues. The chain's CDR3 is CASREDPQGNQPQHF. As DNA, the CDR3 is TGCGCCAGCAGGGAGGACCCGCAAGGGAATCAGCCCCAGCATTTT.

The chain uses TRBV5-1 and TRBJ2-7; D possibly corresponds to TRBD1 (6 bases). Germline assignment: CDR1 SGHRS and CDR2 YFSETQ. Trimming left V 2 bases short and J 6 bases short, with 12 bases between. The CDR3 is 13 amino acids. The CDR3 spells CASSLESRGEQYF. CDR3 sequence (DNA): TGCGCCAGCAGCTTAGAATCCAGGGGCGAGCAGTACTTC.

V is TRBV24-1 and J is TRBJ2-7; no clear D. The CDR3 totals 9 residues. Germline V CDR1 and CDR2: KGHDR, SFDVKD. V was pared by 12 bases and J by 3 bases, with 5 bases between. The CDR3 sequence is CAGFYEQYF. As DNA, the CDR3 is TGTGCCGGATTCTACGAGCAGTACTTC.

The chain employs TRBV18 and TRBJ2-3; D ambiguous. Germline CDR1 and CDR2: KGHSH and LQKENI. CDR3 length: 12 amino acids. The V end lost 2 bases, the J end lost 4 bases, and 4 bases lay between the germline ends. DNA for the CDR3: TGTGCCAGCTCACCATTTGCAGATACGCAGTATTTT. Translated, it gives CASSPFADTQYF.

V usage is TRBV5-1 and J usage is TRBJ2-7; D gene ambiguous. CDR1 and CDR2 from the germline V gene are SGHRS and YFSETQ. The germline V and J ends were trimmed by 0 bases and 7 bases, with 14 bases remaining between them. The CDR3 runs 14 residues. CDR3 protein: CASSLEGRVGEQYF. The CDR3 region has the DNA TGCGCCAGCAGCTTGGAAGGCCGGGTGGGTGAGCAGTACTTC.